This TCR beta chain came from a study of cytomegalovirus exposure and HLA in healthy donors. The wider study: Out of about 179 million T cells, an earlier analysis found fewer than 140 million unique TCR beta sequences in total. Study-level findings and limits: Exclusion applied to some V segments, including TRBV6-2 and TRBV6-3, as they were indistinguishable.

The ends lost 4 bases at V and 3 bases at J; junction bases unmatched: 6. The germline CDR1 and CDR2 sequences are SGHTA and FQGNSA. The CDR3 runs to 15 residues. Healthy bone marrow donors supplied every sample. A note on this clone: Its specificity is unknown.

Primers included in the PCR were 60 Vbeta and 13 Jbeta primers. The protocol was immunoSEQ multiplex PCR, while the TCRdb copy is restricted to in-frame clones and leaves out a portion. The sample has about 110,000 clones; 79% are singletons. The chain couples TRBV7-2 to TRBJ2-7, with 10 bases identical to TRBD2. The sequence was obtained from a woman between 40 and 50 years old in good health and CMV-seronegative. The material sequenced was PBMCs. This chain's CDR3 is CASSSSASGGYEQYF. CDR3 coding DNA: TGTGCCAGCAGCTCTAGCGCTAGCGGGGGCTACGAGCAGTACTTC. Supplemented by reference TRBV7-2 and TRBJ2-7, the full variable domain reads GAGVSQSPSNKVTEKGKDVELRCDPISGHTALYWYRQSLGQGLEFLIYFQGNSAPDKSGLPSDRFSAERTGGSVSTLTIQRTQQEDSAVYLCASSSSASGGYEQYFGPGTRLTVT.